This TCR beta chain derives from a study of graft-versus-host responses after intestinal transplantation. A word on this clone: Its antigen is not identified.

TCRdb keeps only in-frame clones here, not all; method: immunoSEQ multiplex PCR. Of approximately 120,000 clones in the sample, approximately 92% were seen once. The CDR3 has 15 residues. V was shortened by 4 bases and J by 7 bases, with 14 bases between the two germline ends. Germline assignment: CDR1 MGHDK and CDR2 SYGVNS. Sequenced material: unstimulated CD4+ T cells sorted from spleen or lymph node cells, taken before intestinal transplant. This clonotype was obtained from a human donor who received an intestinal transplant. This rearrangement joins TRBV25-1 to TRBJ1-6; D perhaps matches TRBD1 (5 bases). CDR3 DNA: TGTGCCAGCAGTGTAACCGGGACCGAGAATTCACCCCTCCACTTT. This encodes CASSVTGTENSPLHF.